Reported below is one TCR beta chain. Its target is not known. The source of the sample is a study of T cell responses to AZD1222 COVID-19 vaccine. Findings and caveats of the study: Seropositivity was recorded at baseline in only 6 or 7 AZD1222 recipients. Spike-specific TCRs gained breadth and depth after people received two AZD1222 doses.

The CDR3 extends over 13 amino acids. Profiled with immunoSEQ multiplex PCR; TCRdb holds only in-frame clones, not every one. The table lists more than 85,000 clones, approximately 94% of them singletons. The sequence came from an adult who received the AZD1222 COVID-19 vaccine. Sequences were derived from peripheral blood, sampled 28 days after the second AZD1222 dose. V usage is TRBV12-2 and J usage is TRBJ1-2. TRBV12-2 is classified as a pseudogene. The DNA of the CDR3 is TGTGCAAGTCGCTTAGCACATCCGGACGGCTACACCTTC. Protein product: CASRLAHPDGYTF.